Presented here are 3 T cell receptor beta chains from one specimen sequenced in a study of T cell repertoires in cytomegalovirus infection (dated by TCRdb to the late 2010s). Sequencing was carried out with an Illumina HiSeq 1500. Starting from the raw public reads, TCRdb applied fastp trimming at Q25, assembled clones with MiXCR and retained in-frame beta chains. Each CDR3 protein appears once, grouped with its most common genes and DNA. Recorded for this sample are approximately 81,000 distinct CDR3 sequences; more than 20% of them occurred a single time. The ten largest clonotypes hold roughly 50% of the sample. The treatment or condition label, read with the paper, signifies: in vitro stimulation with specific CMV peptide epitopes to enrich CMV-specific T cells. These TCRs' antigens remain unknown. Sample: CD8+ T cells from cultured PBMCs, taken from culture after CMV antigen stimulation. These receptors were taken from a human donor in good health (CMV status not recorded). Some clones in this sample may be carry-over from other donors' samples.

This clonotype was seen only a few times. The chain couples TRBV14 to TRBJ1-1; tentatively, D is TRBD1 (5 bases). Per the germline V gene, CDR1 is SGHDN and CDR2 is FVKESK. CDR3 length equals 15 residues. V lost 1 base, J lost 1 base, and 10 bases lay in between. The CDR3 loop reads CASSQGRQTNTEAFF. CDR3 bases: TGTGCCAGCAGCCAAGGTCGACAGACGAACACTGAAGCTTTCTTT.

This chain links TRBV15 with TRBJ2-2, with 7 bases matching TRBD1. The CDR3 covers 14 residues. The V segment lost 3 bases and the J segment 3 bases; nucleotides outside the gene matches: 1. In germline, CDR1 is LNHNV, CDR2 YYDKDF (reference sequence). The CDR3: CATSRQGDTGELFF. CDR3 nucleotide sequence: TGTGCCACCAGCAGGCAGGGGGACACCGGGGAGCTGTTTTTT.

This clonotype came up many times. V usage is TRBV20-1 and J usage is TRBJ2-1, with TRBD1 identical over 12 bases. This CDR3 contains 15 residues. Germline V lookup: CDR1 DFQATT, CDR2 SNEGSKA (reference sequence). The ends lost 3 bases at V and 3 bases at J; junction bases unmatched: 3. The CDR3 is CSARGTGGRYNEQFF. CDR3 DNA: TGCAGTGCTAGGGGGACAGGGGGCCGCTACAATGAGCAGTTCTTC.